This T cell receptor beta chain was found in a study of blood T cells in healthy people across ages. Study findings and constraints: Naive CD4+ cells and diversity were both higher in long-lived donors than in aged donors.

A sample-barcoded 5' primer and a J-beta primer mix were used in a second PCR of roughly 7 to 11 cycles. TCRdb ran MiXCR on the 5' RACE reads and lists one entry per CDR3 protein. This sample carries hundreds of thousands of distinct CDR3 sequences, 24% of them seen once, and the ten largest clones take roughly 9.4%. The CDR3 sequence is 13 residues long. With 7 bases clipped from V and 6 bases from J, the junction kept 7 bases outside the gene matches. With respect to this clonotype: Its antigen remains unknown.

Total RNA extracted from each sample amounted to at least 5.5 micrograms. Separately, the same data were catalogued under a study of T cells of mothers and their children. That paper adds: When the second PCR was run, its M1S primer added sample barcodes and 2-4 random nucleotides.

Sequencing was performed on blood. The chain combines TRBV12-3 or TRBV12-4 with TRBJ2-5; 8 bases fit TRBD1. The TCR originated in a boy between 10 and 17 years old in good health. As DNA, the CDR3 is TGTGCCAGCAACGCAGGGGGCGCAAAGACCCAGTACTTC. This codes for CASNAGGAKTQYF.